Shown below are 20 T cell receptor beta chains from a single sample sequenced in a study of T cells after yellow fever vaccination. One entry per CDR3 protein, called by TCRdb with MiXCR from the 5' RACE reads. Altogether about 160,000 distinct CDR3 sequences are present, 6% to 7.5% being singletons, with the ten largest covering around 2.3%. This specimen consisted of CD4+ T cells sorted from PBMCs, obtained 4 to 5 days after the first yellow fever vaccination. These receptors came from a man between 18 and 29 years old who received the YFV17D yellow fever vaccine.

The chain recombines TRBV5-1 with TRBJ2-7; either TRBD1 or TRBD2 may fit D (6 bases each). The V gene lost 0 bases and the J gene lost 2 bases, with 12 bases spanning the gap. Germline lookup yields CDR1 SGHRS and CDR2 YFSETQ. This CDR3 is 15 amino acids long. The CDR3: CASSLAGGHTYEQYV. The CDR3 DNA reads as TGCGCCAGCAGCTTGGCCGGGGGACACACCTACGAGCAGTACGTC.

This clonotype was detected a few times. The V call is TRBV5-1, the J call TRBJ1-1, with 10 bases fitting TRBD1. The CDR3 runs to 12 residues. The V gene's germline CDR1 is SGHRS and CDR2 YFSETQ. V shed 3 bases, J shed 10 bases, and the junction held 3 bases outside the gene matches. Here the CDR3 reads CASSWGQGRAFF. In DNA, the CDR3 is TGCGCCAGCAGCTGGGGACAGGGGAGAGCTTTCTTT.

This clonotype has ten or more counts. The chain employs TRBV7-2 and TRBJ1-5, with a possible D match to TRBD1 (5 bases). With 3 bases removed from V and 6 bases from J, the gap between germline ends came to 12 bases. This CDR3 has 14 amino acids. Germline CDR1 reads SGHTA; CDR2 reads FQGNSA. DNA for the CDR3: TGTGCCAGCAGCTTTAGGGTGGGGGGTCAGCCCCAGCATTTT. It codes for CASSFRVGGQPQHF.

The chain is built from TRBV5-1 and TRBJ2-3; 9 bases map to TRBD1. This CDR3 is built from 16 residues. Germline-derived CDR1 and CDR2 are SGHRS and YFSETQ. The V segment lost 3 bases and the J segment 5 bases; nucleotides outside the gene matches: 10. The CDR3 DNA reads as TGCGCCAGCAGCTCGTACTCCCGGGGACAGGGAGATACGCAGTATTTT. It specifies CASSSYSRGQGDTQYF.

This clonotype was recorded many times. The chain uses TRBV12-3 or TRBV12-4 and TRBJ2-3; D possibly corresponds to TRBD1 (5 bases). Trimming removed 4 bases from V and 4 bases from J, with 24 bases in between. The length of the CDR3 is 18 residues. The CDR3 loop reads CASSSQGALFLLSDTQYF. The CDR3 DNA follows: TGTGCCAGCAGTTCACAAGGGGCCCTCTTCCTGCTGTCAGATACGCAGTATTTT.

In its sample, this clonotype was seen a few times. The chain recombines TRBV6-2 or TRBV6-3 with TRBJ2-1; 13 bases align to TRBD2. CDR1 and CDR2 from the germline V gene are MNHEY and SVGEGT. CDR3 size: 16 residues. Unmatched junction bases numbered 4, after V lost 7 bases and J lost 1 base. The CDR3 loop is CASKMTSGGSYNEQFF. The CDR3 coding sequence is TGTGCCAGCAAGATGACTAGCGGGGGGTCCTACAATGAGCAGTTCTTC.

This clonotype turned up a few times. The rearrangement uses TRBV9 and TRBJ2-2, with D uncertain. The CDR3 has 13 amino acids. Trimming removed 3 bases at V and 7 bases at J, with 10 bases between. Germline V CDR1 and CDR2: SGDLS, YYNGEE. The CDR3 here is CASSDRSDGELFF. In nucleotides, the CDR3 is TGTGCCAGCAGCGACCGCTCTGACGGGGAGCTGTTTTTT.

This clonotype was seen at least ten times. J is TRBJ1-2 and V is TRBV7-3; D is unclear. V dropped 5 bases and J dropped 2 bases, with 15 bases sitting between them. Germline V CDR1 and CDR2: SGHTA, FQGTGA. The CDR3 loop spans 15 amino acids. The CDR3 sequence: CASSPWSGSNYGYTF. CDR3 nucleotide sequence: TGTGCCAGCAGCCCCTGGTCGGGGTCCAACTATGGCTACACCTTC. Looking up the rest from reference TRBV7-3 and TRBJ1-2 gives the full variable domain: GAGVSQTPSNKVTEKGKYVELRCDPISGHTALYWYRQSLGQGPEFLIYFQGTGAADDSGLPNDRFFAVRPEGSVSTLKIQRTERGDSAVYLCASSPWSGSNYGYTFGSGTRLTVV.

This clonotype has just a few counts. The chain couples TRBV7-2 to TRBJ2-3; TRBD2 agrees at 12 bases. After removal of 5 bases from V and 6 bases from J, the junction contained 6 bases not matched to a gene. The length of the CDR3 is 15 residues. Germline V gene sequence: CDR1 SGHTA, CDR2 FQGNSA. CDR3 in DNA: TGTGCCAGCAGCCGAATCCTAGCGGGGGGGGATACGCAGTATTTT. Its translation is CASSRILAGGDTQYF.

This clonotype came up many times. The J gene is TRBJ2-5, the V gene TRBV20-1; D is possibly TRBD1 or TRBD2 (5 bases each). Germline CDR1 DFQATT, CDR2 SNEGSKA (reference sequence). V was clipped by 1 base and J by 5 bases, with 26 bases between them. The CDR3 has 18 amino acids. Here the CDR3 DNA reads TGCAGTGCTAGAGGGCCGCTCCGGGACCGGACGGACTGGGAGACCCAGTACTTC. Translation: CSARGPLRDRTDWETQYF.

This clonotype showed up many times. This chain uses TRBV12-3 or TRBV12-4 with TRBJ2-3; TRBD1 is a possible D gene (6 bases). The CDR3 is 15 amino acids. With 7 bases removed from V and 2 bases from J, the gap between germline ends came to 16 bases. For the CDR3, the DNA is TGTGCCAGCAATGAACAGGGTCCGAACACAGATACGCAGTATTTT. Translating gives CASNEQGPNTDTQYF.

This clonotype was recorded many times. This sequence joins TRBV5-1 and TRBJ1-1, with 7 bases matching TRBD1. The CDR3 runs to 15 residues. CDR1 is SGHRS and CDR2 is YFSETQ in the germline V gene. V gave up 4 bases and J gave up 4 bases; unmatched junction bases: 10. The CDR3 sequence: CASSPRTGSGTEAFF. CDR3 nucleotides: TGCGCCAGCAGCCCCAGGACAGGTAGCGGCACTGAAGCTTTCTTT.

This chain uses TRBV7-2 with TRBJ1-2; D is unclear. Trimming removed 1 base from V and 2 bases from J, with 8 bases in between. The CDR3 has 14 residues. CDR1 is SGHTA and CDR2 is FQGNSA in the germline V gene. CDR3 DNA: TGTGCCAGCAGCTTAGGGGTTATCAACTATGGCTACACCTTC. This codes for CASSLGVINYGYTF.

This clonotype was detected only a few times. V and J are TRBV4-3 and TRBJ2-3; perhaps D is TRBD1 or TRBD2 (6 bases each). The CDR3 consists of 16 residues. From germline, CDR1 is LGHNA and CDR2 YSLEER. V was shortened by 4 bases and J by 2 bases, with 16 bases between the two germline ends. CDR3 DNA sequence: TGCGCCAGCAGCCCCATCGGGGGCGCTCTCACAGATACGCAGTATTTT. Translated, it gives CASSPIGGALTDTQYF.

This clonotype appeared many times. The chain recombines TRBV11-3 with TRBJ2-3; 8 bases line up with TRBD1. V lost 2 bases to trimming and J lost 5 bases; unmatched junction nucleotides: 6. The V gene's germline CDR1 is SGHNT and CDR2 YENEEA. The CDR3 spans 15 residues. CDR3: CASSLRQGSGDTQYF. The CDR3 coding sequence is TGTGCCAGCAGCTTAAGACAGGGGTCTGGAGATACGCAGTATTTT. The full variable domain, in which reference TRBV11-3 and TRBJ2-3 provide the parts outside the CDR3, is EAGVVQSPRYKIIEKKQPVAFWCNPISGHNTLYWYLQNLGQGPELLIRYENEEAVDDSQLPKDRFSAERLKGVDSTLKIQPAELGDSAVYLCASSLRQGSGDTQYFGPGTRLTVL.

This clonotype was seen many times. The chain carries TRBV24-1 and TRBJ2-3; 11 positions agree with TRBD2. Germline V gives CDR1 KGHDR, CDR2 SFDVKD. The V segment lost 4 bases and the J segment 7 bases; nucleotides outside the gene matches: 6. CDR3 size: 15 residues. Written as DNA, the CDR3 is TGTGCCACCAGTGAATCCGGGACTAGCGGTAATACGCAGTATTTT. It encodes CATSESGTSGNTQYF.

This clonotype was picked up many times. V gene TRBV18 combines with J gene TRBJ2-5; D might be TRBD1 (6 bases). The CDR3 loop spans 14 amino acids. Trimming left V 1 base short and J 4 bases short, with 10 bases between. Germline values: CDR1 KGHSH, CDR2 LQKENI. CDR3 sequence: CASSPQRGGETQYF. The CDR3, as DNA: TGTGCCAGCTCACCACAGAGAGGGGGAGAGACCCAGTACTTC.

This clonotype showed up just a few times. The chain employs TRBV7-7 and TRBJ2-3; TRBD2 matches at 12 bases. The CDR3 totals 15 residues. The V segment lost 5 bases and the J segment 4 bases; nucleotides outside the gene matches: 4. Germline CDR1 reads SSHAT; CDR2 reads FNYEAQ (reference sequence). CDR3 nucleotides: TGTGCCAGCAGCCGGACTAGCGGGGCCGCAGATACGCAGTATTTT. Translation: CASSRTSGAADTQYF.

This clonotype was detected a few times. The chain employs TRBV12-3 or TRBV12-4 and TRBJ1-2; D not resolved. Between the trimmed V and J ends, which lost 7 bases and 7 bases, there was a span of 16 bases. CDR3 size: 13 residues. Here the CDR3 reads CASTPRVPVGYTF. CDR3 bases: TGTGCCAGCACCCCGAGGGTTCCCGTTGGCTACACCTTC.

This clonotype showed up just a few times. For the CDR3, the DNA is TGTGCCAGCAGCGAACCGCGGGGGGGAAAATCTAGTGAGCAGTTCTTC. This sequence encodes CASSEPRGGKSSEQFF. V is TRBV7-9 and J is TRBJ2-1; 9 positions match TRBD2. The trim removed 5 bases at V and 9 bases at J, leaving 14 bases unmatched. CDR1 and CDR2 from the germline V gene are SEHNR and FQNEAQ (reference sequence). The CDR3 is 16 amino acids. Drawing the rest from reference TRBV7-9 and TRBJ2-1, the complete variable domain is DTGVSQNPRHKITKRGQNVTFRCDPISEHNRLYWYRQTLGQGPEFLTYFQNEAQLEKSRLLSDRFSAERPKGSFSTLEIQRTEQGDSAMYLCASSEPRGGKSSEQFFGPGTRLTVL.